The 24 T cell receptor beta chains listed next were all sequenced from one sample in a study of naive and memory T cell subsets. Regarding the study as a whole: Especially in CD8 cells, naive repertoires contained a few larger clonotypes, possibly CD45RA-re-expressing memory cells.

Both TRBC1 and TRBC2 were covered by a beta constant-region primer of two equimolar oligonucleotides. Four rounds of PCR amplified the ligated cDNA using nested alpha and beta constant-region primers plus SP2. TCRdb redid the calling of the UMI-ligation and nested PCR reads with MiXCR, one entry per CDR3 protein. The data hold 150,000 or so distinct CDR3 sequences, with about 23% observed a single time. Their specific antigens are unknown. Material: naive CD4+ T cells from blood. These receptor sequences come from a human donor in good health.

The chain employs TRBV27 and TRBJ2-3, with TRBD2 as a possible D gene (5 bases). The CDR3 sequence is 14 residues long. CDR1 is MNHEY and CDR2 is SMNVEV in the germline V gene (reference sequence). Trimming removed 8 bases from V and 2 bases from J, with 14 bases in between. This CDR3 reads CASRRPGTTDTQYF. In DNA, the CDR3 is TGTGCCAGCCGTAGACCGGGAACCACAGATACGCAGTATTTT.

The V gene is TRBV6-4, the J gene TRBJ2-2; D is perhaps TRBD1 (6 bases). The CDR3 has 18 residues. V dropped 4 bases and J dropped 0 bases, with 18 bases sitting between them. Germline assignment: CDR1 MRHNA and CDR2 SNTAGT. The DNA for the CDR3 is TGTGCCAGCAGTGCCGTCTCAAGGGGGACGGCGAACACCGGGGAGCTGTTTTTT. Amino acid sequence: CASSAVSRGTANTGELFF.

The chain combines TRBV24-1 with TRBJ2-5, with TRBD2 matching 11 bases. J gave up 4 bases and V 6 bases, and 6 bases lay outside the gene matches. Germline V lookup: CDR1 KGHDR, CDR2 SFDVKD. CDR3 size: 15 residues. The CDR3 bases are TGTGCCACCAGTTCCACTAGCGGGAGTCGAGAGACCCAGTACTTC. Protein product: CATSSTSGSRETQYF.

The rearrangement uses TRBV19 and TRBJ1-5, with D unresolved. The germline CDR1 and CDR2 sequences are LNHDA and SQIVND (reference sequence). Deletions cut 1 base from V and 2 bases from J, with 9 bases between. This CDR3 is 15 amino acids long. The DNA of the CDR3 is TGTGCCAGTAGTATAGGATTCTCTGGCAATCAGCCCCAGCATTTT. Its translation: CASSIGFSGNQPQHF.

V usage is TRBV12-3 or TRBV12-4 and J usage is TRBJ1-5; 7 bases match TRBD1. The CDR3 covers 13 residues. V lost 6 bases and J lost 6; bases outside the gene matches: 5. The CDR3 is CASRLTGAQPQHF. The CDR3 bases are TGTGCCAGCAGACTCACAGGGGCTCAGCCCCAGCATTTT.

The chain is built from TRBV25-1 and TRBJ2-4, with D unclear. Trimming took 4 bases from V and 3 from J, leaving 4 bases between them. Germline CDR1 reads MGHDK; CDR2 reads SYGVNS. The CDR3 runs 12 residues. The CDR3 loop reads CASSGLKNIQYF. In nucleotides, the CDR3 is TGTGCCAGCAGTGGGCTCAAAAACATTCAGTACTTC. The full variable domain, completed using reference TRBV25-1 and TRBJ2-4, is EADIYQTPRYLVIGTGKKITLECSQTMGHDKMYWYQQDPGMELHLIHYSYGVNSTEKGDLSSESTVSRIRTEHFPLTLESARPSHTSQYLCASSGLKNIQYFGAGTRLSVL.

The rearrangement uses TRBV11-2 and TRBJ1-4, with no clear D. The germline gives CDR1 SGHAT, CDR2 FQNNGV. This CDR3 comprises 14 residues. Trimming removed 3 bases from V and 6 bases from J, with 11 bases in between. CDR3 region: CASSFYQVDEKLFF. DNA for the CDR3: TGTGCCAGCAGCTTTTATCAGGTTGATGAAAAACTGTTTTTT.

This chain connects TRBV20-1 to TRBJ1-1; maybe TRBD1 (6 bases). V dropped 5 bases and J dropped 0 bases, with 13 bases sitting between them. Germline V gene data show CDR1 as DFQATT and CDR2 as SNEGSKA (reference sequence). This CDR3 comprises 14 residues. CDR3 sequence (DNA): TGCAGTGCTCGATCAGGGGACTTGAACACTGAAGCTTTCTTT. Protein product: CSARSGDLNTEAFF.

V gene TRBV23-1 combines with J gene TRBJ2-5; TRBD1 might be the D (7 bases). TRBV23-1 is assigned to the ORF class and has an uncertain function. The CDR3 consists of 17 residues. Trimming took 3 bases from V and 0 from J, leaving 17 bases between them. CDR3 in DNA: TGCGCCAGCAGTCACCCCACGCAGGGGGGAAACCAAGAGACCCAGTACTTC. Its translation is CASSHPTQGGNQETQYF.

V and J are TRBV5-1 and TRBJ1-1; D is possibly TRBD1 (5 bases). This CDR3 is built from 15 residues. CDR1 and CDR2 from the germline V gene are SGHRS and YFSETQ. With 0 bases removed from V and 1 base from J, the gap between germline ends came to 10 bases. CDR3 bases: TGCGCCAGCAGCTTGGTTAGGGGTGGGAACACTGAAGCTTTCTTT. Translation gives CASSLVRGGNTEAFF.

This clonotype was observed a handful of times. CDR3 sequence reads: CSASRPGSSFYNEQFF. The CDR3 bases are TGCAGTGCTAGTCGTCCTGGGTCCTCTTTTTACAATGAGCAGTTCTTC. The V and J genes are TRBV20-1 and TRBJ2-1; D unresolved. The CDR3 has 16 residues. Germline V gene data show CDR1 as DFQATT and CDR2 as SNEGSKA (reference sequence). V dropped 3 bases and J dropped 4 bases, with 19 bases sitting between them.

This clonotype turned up a few times. The CDR3 here is CASSLVLRGVQTQYF. The CDR3 DNA sequence: TGTGCCAGCAGCTTAGTTCTCAGGGGGGTGCAGACCCAGTACTTC. This chain links TRBV7-8 with TRBJ2-5, with a tentative D call TRBD1 (7 bases). The CDR3 covers 15 residues. In germline, CDR1 is SGHVS, CDR2 FQNEAQ. The ends were cut back, 1 base at V and 6 bases at J, with 15 bases in the middle.

The CDR3 DNA reads TGTGCCAGCAGCTTAGCGGAGACCTCCTACGAGCAGTACTTC. This encodes CASSLAETSYEQYF. The chain carries TRBV7-9 and TRBJ2-7; no reliable D call. Trimming cost V 0 bases and J 0 bases, with 6 bases left between them. The germline CDR1 and CDR2 sequences are SEHNR and FQNEAQ (reference sequence). The CDR3 has 14 residues.

The J gene is TRBJ2-1, the V gene TRBV27, with a possible D match to TRBD2 (6 bases). This CDR3 region has 15 residues. V lost 3 bases and J 5 bases, leaving 14 bases between the germline ends. Germline loops: CDR1 MNHEY, CDR2 SMNVEV (reference sequence). Here the CDR3 reads CASSFLRDGNNEQFF. The CDR3 bases are TGTGCCAGCAGTTTCCTGCGGGACGGCAACAATGAGCAGTTCTTC.

This clonotype was observed a handful of times. V is TRBV6-6 and J is TRBJ2-4; 8 nucleotides align to TRBD2. Germline trimming cut 10 bases from V and 3 bases from J; bases unmatched to any gene: 8. Germline-derived CDR1 and CDR2 are MNHNY and SVGAGI (reference sequence). The CDR3 spans 14 residues. Here the CDR3 reads CAITAGVVKNIQYF. The CDR3 DNA is TGTGCCATCACAGCGGGAGTCGTCAAAAACATTCAGTACTTC.

The genes are TRBV28 and TRBJ1-6, with D hard to call. This CDR3 comprises 14 residues. The germline gives CDR1 MDHEN, CDR2 SYDVKM. The ends were cut back, 3 bases at V and 3 bases at J, with 6 bases in the middle. Here the CDR3 reads CASSLTYYNSPLHF. The DNA of the CDR3 is TGTGCCAGCAGTTTGACATACTATAATTCACCCCTCCACTTT.

This clonotype was seen only a few times. The chain has TRBV6-5 and TRBJ2-1; 8 bases agree with TRBD2. V trimming: 9 bases; J trimming: 4 bases; junction bases outside the gene matches: 8. This CDR3 has 14 amino acids. Germline V gene sequence: CDR1 MNHEY, CDR2 SVGAGI. The DNA of the CDR3 is TGTGCCAGTAAGCGGGGGAAGGGGTACAATGAGCAGTTCTTC. Its translation: CASKRGKGYNEQFF.

J is TRBJ1-5 and V is TRBV6-6; TRBD1 is a possible D gene (6 bases). Between the trimmed V and J ends, which lost 6 bases and 2 bases, there was a span of 23 bases. CDR3 length: 18 residues. The germline V gene encodes CDR1 MNHNY and CDR2 SVGAGI (reference sequence). For the CDR3, the DNA is TGTGCCAGCAGCCAAGGGAGGCAGGGGTCGGGGGGCAATCAGCCCCAGCATTTT. It codes for CASSQGRQGSGGNQPQHF.

This clonotype was found a few times. This sequence joins TRBV27 and TRBJ1-2; tentative D call: TRBD1 (6 bases). The CDR3 runs 15 residues. Germline CDR1 and CDR2: MNHEY and SMNVEV (reference sequence). Trimming left V 7 bases short and J 3 bases short, with 18 bases between. The CDR3, as DNA: TGTGCCAGCATGGGTCTCCGGGGGCGCGACTATGGCTACACCTTC. It translates to CASMGLRGRDYGYTF.

The chain couples TRBV19 to TRBJ2-6; 9 bases map to TRBD1. CDR3 size: 18 residues. CDR1 LNHDA and CDR2 SQIVND come from the germline V gene (reference sequence). With 6 bases clipped from V and 2 bases from J, the junction kept 11 bases outside the gene matches. CDR3 residues: CASSFGTGPITGANVLTF. Written as DNA, the CDR3 is TGTGCCAGTAGCTTCGGGACAGGGCCGATTACTGGGGCCAACGTCCTGACTTTC.

This clonotype was counted ten times or more. The gene calls are TRBV19 and TRBJ2-1; 9 bases match TRBD2. The CDR3 contains 14 residues. Germline V gives CDR1 LNHDA, CDR2 SQIVND (reference sequence). V shed 10 bases, J shed 4 bases, and the junction held 8 bases outside the gene matches. CDR3 DNA: TGTGCCACCTTGCGGGGGGGCAGATACAATGAGCAGTTCTTC. Translation: CATLRGGRYNEQFF.

This clonotype appeared a few times. V and J are TRBV12-3 or TRBV12-4 and TRBJ1-1; 7 bases are a match to TRBD1. The CDR3 has 15 residues. V was pared by 6 bases and J by 3 bases, with 10 bases of the junction left unmatched. CDR3 residues: CASSRGTESYTEAFF. The CDR3 coding sequence is TGTGCCAGCAGCCGTGGGACAGAATCCTACACTGAAGCTTTCTTT.

This clonotype was seen more than once but under ten times. This chain connects TRBV28 to TRBJ2-7; 10 positions match TRBD2. Germline trimming cut 4 bases from V and 4 bases from J; bases unmatched to any gene: 13. CDR1 MDHEN and CDR2 SYDVKM come from the germline V gene. The CDR3 runs to 17 residues. CDR3 sequence (DNA): TGTGCCAGCAGTTCCCCCTCCAGCGGGAGGGCCGGATACGAGCAGTACTTC. Translating gives CASSSPSSGRAGYEQYF.

The chain has TRBV29-1 and TRBJ1-1; 7 positions agree with TRBD1. Losses at the gene ends were 4 bases for V and 6 bases for J; bases not matched to a gene: 5. The germline V gene has CDR1 SQVTM and CDR2 ANQGSEA. This CDR3 region has 12 residues. CDR3 loop: CSVGDRVAEAFF. CDR3 DNA sequence: TGCAGCGTTGGAGACAGGGTTGCTGAAGCTTTCTTT.